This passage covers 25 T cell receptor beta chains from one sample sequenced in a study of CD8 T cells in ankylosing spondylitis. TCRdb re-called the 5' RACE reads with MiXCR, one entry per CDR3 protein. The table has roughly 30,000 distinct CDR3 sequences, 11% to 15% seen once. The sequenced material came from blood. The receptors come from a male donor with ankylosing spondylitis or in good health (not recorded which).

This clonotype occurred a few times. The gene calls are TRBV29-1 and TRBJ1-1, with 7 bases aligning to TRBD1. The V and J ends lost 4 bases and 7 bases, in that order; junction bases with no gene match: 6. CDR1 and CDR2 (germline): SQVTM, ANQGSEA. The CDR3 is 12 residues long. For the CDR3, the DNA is TGCAGCGTTGTCCGGGACAGAAATGAAGCTTTCTTT. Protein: CSVVRDRNEAFF.

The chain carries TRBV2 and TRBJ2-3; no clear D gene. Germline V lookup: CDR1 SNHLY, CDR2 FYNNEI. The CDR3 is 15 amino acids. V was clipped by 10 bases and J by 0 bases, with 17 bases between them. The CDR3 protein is CAIGSGGRSTDTQYF. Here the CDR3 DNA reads TGTGCCATCGGTTCAGGCGGCCGTAGCACAGATACGCAGTATTTT. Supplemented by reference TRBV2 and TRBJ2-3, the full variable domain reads EPEVTQTPSHQVTQMGQEVILRCVPISNHLYFYWYRQILGQKVEFLVSFYNNEISEKSEIFDDQFSVERPDGSNFTLKIRSTKLEDSAMYFCAIGSGGRSTDTQYFGPGTRLTVL.

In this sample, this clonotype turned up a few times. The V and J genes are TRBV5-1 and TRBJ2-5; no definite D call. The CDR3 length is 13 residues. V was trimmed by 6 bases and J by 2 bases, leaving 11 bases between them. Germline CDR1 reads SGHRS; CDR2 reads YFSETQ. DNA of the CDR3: TGCGCCAGCAACCACGACGGACAAGAGACCCAGTACTTC. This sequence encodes CASNHDGQETQYF.

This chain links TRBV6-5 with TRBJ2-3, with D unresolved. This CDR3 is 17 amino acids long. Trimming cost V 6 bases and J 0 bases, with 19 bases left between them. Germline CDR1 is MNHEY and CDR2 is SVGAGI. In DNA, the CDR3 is TGTGCCAGCAGCCCTCGCAATTCCGTTCCTAGCACAGATACGCAGTATTTT. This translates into CASSPRNSVPSTDTQYF.

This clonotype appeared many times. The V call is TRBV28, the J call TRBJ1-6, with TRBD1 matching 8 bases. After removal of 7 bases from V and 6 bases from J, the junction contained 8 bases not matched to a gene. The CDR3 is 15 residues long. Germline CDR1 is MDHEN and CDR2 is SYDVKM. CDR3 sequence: CASTQTGAPNSPLHF. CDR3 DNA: TGTGCCAGCACCCAGACAGGGGCTCCTAATTCACCCCTCCACTTT.

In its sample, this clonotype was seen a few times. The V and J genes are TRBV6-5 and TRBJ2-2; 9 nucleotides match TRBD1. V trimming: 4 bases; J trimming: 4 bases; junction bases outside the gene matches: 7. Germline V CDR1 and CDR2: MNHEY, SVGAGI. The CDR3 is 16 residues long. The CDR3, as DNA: TGTGCCAGCAGTTCCCCGGGACAGGGTAGCACCGGGGAGCTGTTTTTT. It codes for CASSSPGQGSTGELFF.

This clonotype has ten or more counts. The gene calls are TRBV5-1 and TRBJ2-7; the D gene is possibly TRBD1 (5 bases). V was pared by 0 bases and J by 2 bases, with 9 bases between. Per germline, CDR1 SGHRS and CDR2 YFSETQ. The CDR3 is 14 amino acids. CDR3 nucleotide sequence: TGCGCCAGCAGCTTGGATGGACACCCCTACGAGCAGTACTTC. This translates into CASSLDGHPYEQYF. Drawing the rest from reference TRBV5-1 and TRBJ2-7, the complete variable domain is KAGVTQTPRYLIKTRGQQVTLSCSPISGHRSVSWYQQTPGQGLQFLFEYFSETQRNKGNFPGRFSGRQFSNSRSEMNVSTLELGDSALYLCASSLDGHPYEQYFGPGTRLTVT.

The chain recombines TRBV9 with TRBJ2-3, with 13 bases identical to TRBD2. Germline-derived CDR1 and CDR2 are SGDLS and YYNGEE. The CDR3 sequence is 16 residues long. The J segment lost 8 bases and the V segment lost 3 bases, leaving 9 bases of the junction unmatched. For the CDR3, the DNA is TGTGCCAGCAGCGCGACTAGCGGGGGGCTTGGGGGTACGCAGTATTTT. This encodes CASSATSGGLGGTQYF. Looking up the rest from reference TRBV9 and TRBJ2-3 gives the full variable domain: DSGVTQTPKHLITATGQRVTLRCSPRSGDLSVYWYQQSLDQGLQFLIQYYNGEERAKGNILERFSAQQFPDLHSELNLSSLELGDSALYFCASSATSGGLGGTQYFGPGTRLTVL.

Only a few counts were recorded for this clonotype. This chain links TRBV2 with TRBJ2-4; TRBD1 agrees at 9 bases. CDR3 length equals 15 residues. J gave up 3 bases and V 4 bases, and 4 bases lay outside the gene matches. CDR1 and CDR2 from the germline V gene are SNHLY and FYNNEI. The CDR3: CASSATGGGKNIQYF. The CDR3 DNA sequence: TGTGCCAGCAGTGCGACAGGGGGAGGCAAAAACATTCAGTACTTC.

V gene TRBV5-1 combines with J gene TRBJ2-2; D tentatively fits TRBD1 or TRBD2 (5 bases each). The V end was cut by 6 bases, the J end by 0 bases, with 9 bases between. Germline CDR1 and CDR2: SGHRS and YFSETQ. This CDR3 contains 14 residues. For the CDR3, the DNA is TGCGCCAGCAACCCGGGACCGAACACCGGGGAGCTGTTTTTT. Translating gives CASNPGPNTGELFF.

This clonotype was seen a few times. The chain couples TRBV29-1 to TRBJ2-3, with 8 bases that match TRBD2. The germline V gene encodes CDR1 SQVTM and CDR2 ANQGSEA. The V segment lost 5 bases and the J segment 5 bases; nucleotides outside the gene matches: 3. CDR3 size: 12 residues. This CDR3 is CSVCREGDTQYF. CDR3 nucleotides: TGCAGCGTTTGCCGGGAGGGAGATACGCAGTATTTT.

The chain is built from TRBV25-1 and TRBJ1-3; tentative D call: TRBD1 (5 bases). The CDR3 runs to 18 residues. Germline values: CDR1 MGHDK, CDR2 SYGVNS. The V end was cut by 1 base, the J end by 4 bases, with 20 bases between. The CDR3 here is CASSESLLDLGVGNTIYF. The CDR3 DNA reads TGTGCCAGCAGTGAATCACTACTCGACCTAGGGGTAGGAAACACCATATATTTT.

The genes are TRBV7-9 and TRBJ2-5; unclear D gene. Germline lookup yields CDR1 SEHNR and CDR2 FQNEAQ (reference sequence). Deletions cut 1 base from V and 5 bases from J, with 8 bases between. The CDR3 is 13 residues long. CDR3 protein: CASSLGKWETQYF. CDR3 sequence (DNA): TGTGCCAGCAGCTTAGGGAAATGGGAGACCCAGTACTTC.

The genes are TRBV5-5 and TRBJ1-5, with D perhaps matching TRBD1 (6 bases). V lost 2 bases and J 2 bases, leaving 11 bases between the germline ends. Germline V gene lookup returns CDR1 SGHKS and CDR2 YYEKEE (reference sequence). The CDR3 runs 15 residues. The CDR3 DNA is TGTGCCAGCAGCTTACTCCCAGGGGGCAATCAGCCCCAGCATTTT. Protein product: CASSLLPGGNQPQHF.

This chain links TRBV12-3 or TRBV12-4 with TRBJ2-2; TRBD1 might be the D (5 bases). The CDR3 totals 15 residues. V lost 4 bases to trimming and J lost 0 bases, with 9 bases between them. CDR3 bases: TGTGCCAGCAGTTCAAGGGGCGCGAACACCGGGGAGCTGTTTTTT. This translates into CASSSRGANTGELFF.

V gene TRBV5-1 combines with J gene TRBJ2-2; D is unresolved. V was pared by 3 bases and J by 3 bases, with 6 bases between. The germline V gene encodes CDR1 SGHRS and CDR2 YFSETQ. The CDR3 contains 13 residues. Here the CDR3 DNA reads TGCGCCAGCAGCTCCATGGACACCGGGGAGCTGTTTTTT. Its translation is CASSSMDTGELFF.

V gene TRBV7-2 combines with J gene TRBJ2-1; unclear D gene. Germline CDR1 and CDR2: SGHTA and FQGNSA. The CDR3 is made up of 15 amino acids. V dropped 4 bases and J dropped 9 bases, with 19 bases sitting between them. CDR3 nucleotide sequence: TGTGCCAGCAGCTCGCAGACCGCAAACCCCAGTGAGCAGTTCTTC. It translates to CASSSQTANPSEQFF.

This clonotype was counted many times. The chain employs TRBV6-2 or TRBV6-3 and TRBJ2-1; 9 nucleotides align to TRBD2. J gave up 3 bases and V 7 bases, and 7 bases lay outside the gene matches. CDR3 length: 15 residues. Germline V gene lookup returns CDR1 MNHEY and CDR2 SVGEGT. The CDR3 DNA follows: TGTGCCAGCAAGGCTAGCGGGGCGTACTACAATGAGCAGTTCTTC. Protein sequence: CASKASGAYYNEQFF.

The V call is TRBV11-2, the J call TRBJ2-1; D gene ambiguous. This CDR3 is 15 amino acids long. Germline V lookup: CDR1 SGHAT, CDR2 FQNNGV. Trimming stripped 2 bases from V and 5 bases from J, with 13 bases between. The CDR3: CASSLSKYLNNEQFF. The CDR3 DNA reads TGTGCCAGCAGCTTAAGCAAGTACCTAAACAATGAGCAGTTCTTC.

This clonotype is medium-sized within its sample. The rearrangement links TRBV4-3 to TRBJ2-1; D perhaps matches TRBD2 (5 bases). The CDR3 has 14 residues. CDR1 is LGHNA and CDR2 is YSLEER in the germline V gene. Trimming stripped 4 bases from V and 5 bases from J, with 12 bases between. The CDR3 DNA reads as TGCGCCAGCAGCCCCGCCCGGACTGACAATGAGCAGTTCTTC. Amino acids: CASSPARTDNEQFF.

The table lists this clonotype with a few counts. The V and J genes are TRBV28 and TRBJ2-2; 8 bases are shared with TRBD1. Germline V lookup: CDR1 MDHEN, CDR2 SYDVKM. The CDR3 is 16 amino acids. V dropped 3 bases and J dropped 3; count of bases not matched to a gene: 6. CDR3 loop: CASSLPGGGYTGELFF. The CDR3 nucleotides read TGTGCCAGCAGTTTGCCAGGGGGCGGGTACACCGGGGAGCTGTTTTTT. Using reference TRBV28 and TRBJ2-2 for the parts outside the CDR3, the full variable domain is DVKVTQSSRYLVKRTGEKVFLECVQDMDHENMFWYRQDPGLGLRLIYFSYDVKMKEKGDIPEGYSVSREKKERFSLILESASTNQTSMYLCASSLPGGGYTGELFFGEGSRLTVL.

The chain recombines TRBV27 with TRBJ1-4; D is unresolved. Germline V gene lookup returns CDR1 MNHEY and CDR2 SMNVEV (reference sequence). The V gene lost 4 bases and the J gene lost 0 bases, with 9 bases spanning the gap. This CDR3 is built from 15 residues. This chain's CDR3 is CASSWSVATNEKLFF. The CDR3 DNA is TGTGCCAGCAGTTGGTCGGTTGCAACTAATGAAAAACTGTTTTTT.

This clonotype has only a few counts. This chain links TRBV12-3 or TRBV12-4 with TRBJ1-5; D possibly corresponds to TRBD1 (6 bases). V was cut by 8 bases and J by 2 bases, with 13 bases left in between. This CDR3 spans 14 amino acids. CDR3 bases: TGTGCCAGCTCGGGGGGCTTGGGCAATCAGCCCCAGCATTTT. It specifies CASSGGLGNQPQHF.

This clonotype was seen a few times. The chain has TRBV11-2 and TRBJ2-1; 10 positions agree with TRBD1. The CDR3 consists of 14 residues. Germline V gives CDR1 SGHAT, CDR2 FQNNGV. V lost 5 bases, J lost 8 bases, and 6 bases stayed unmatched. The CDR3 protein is CASSVDRGRDEQFF. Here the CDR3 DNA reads TGTGCCAGCAGCGTCGACAGGGGGCGCGATGAGCAGTTCTTC.

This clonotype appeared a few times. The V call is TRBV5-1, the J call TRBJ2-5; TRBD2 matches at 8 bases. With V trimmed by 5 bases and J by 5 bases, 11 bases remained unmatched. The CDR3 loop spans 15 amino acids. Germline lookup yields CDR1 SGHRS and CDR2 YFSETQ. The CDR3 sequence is CASRYSSGRDETQYF. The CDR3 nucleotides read TGCGCCAGCAGGTACTCCTCCGGGAGGGATGAGACCCAGTACTTC.